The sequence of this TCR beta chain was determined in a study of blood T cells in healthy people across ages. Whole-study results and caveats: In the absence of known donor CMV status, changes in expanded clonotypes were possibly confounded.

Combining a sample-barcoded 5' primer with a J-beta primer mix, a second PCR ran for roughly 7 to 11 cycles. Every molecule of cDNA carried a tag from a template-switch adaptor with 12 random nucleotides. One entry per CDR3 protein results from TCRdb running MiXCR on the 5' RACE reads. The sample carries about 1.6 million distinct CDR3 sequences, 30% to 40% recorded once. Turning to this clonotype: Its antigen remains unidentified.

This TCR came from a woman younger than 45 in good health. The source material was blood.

The CDR3 region has the DNA TGCGCCAGCAGCTTGGCAAGGACAGGGGTAGTAGATACGCAGTATTTT. Translation gives CASSLARTGVVDTQYF. This rearrangement joins TRBV5-1 to TRBJ2-3; 9 bases line up with TRBD1. The CDR3 has 16 amino acids. Germline assignment: CDR1 SGHRS and CDR2 YFSETQ. The ends lost 0 bases at V and 5 bases at J; junction bases unmatched: 7.